This T cell receptor (beta chain) is from a study of T cell changes during pregnancy in multiple sclerosis. The germline V gene has CDR1 MNHEY and CDR2 SMNVEV (reference sequence). The V and J ends lost 2 bases and 4 bases respectively, with 12 bases between them. The CDR3 has 14 residues. Profiled with immunoSEQ multiplex PCR; TCRdb holds only in-frame clones, not every one. Of roughly 57,000 clones in the sample, around 94% are singletons; the top ten hold 2.5% to 3%. The specimen comprised CD8+ T cells from peripheral blood mononuclear cells, sampled after pregnancy. This receptor was taken from a female donor with multiple sclerosis, enrolled in a pregnancy study. The gene calls are TRBV27 and TRBJ2-7; D possibly corresponds to TRBD1 (6 bases). The CDR3 nucleotides are TGTGCCAGCAGTTTAAGGGGGACCGGATACGAGCAGTACTTC. It translates to CASSLRGTGYEQYF.